One and the same sample provided the 21 T cell receptor beta chains below, sequenced in a study of PD-1 blockade in mismatch repair-deficient tumors. Sequencing was performed with immunoSEQ multiplex PCR; in TCRdb, only in-frame clones are kept and a portion is missing. The repertoire holds about 110,000 clones, with over 60% as singletons. Sample: peripheral blood, taken 60 weeks after starting pembrolizumab. The receptors here all came from an adult with mismatch repair-deficient cancer.

The gene calls are TRBV5-4 and TRBJ2-7; TRBD2 is a possible D gene (6 bases). V gave up 3 bases and J gave up 1 base, with 8 bases separating them. This CDR3 contains 13 residues. Germline assignment: CDR1 SGHNT and CDR2 YYREEE (reference sequence). CDR3 coding DNA: TGTGCCAGCAGCTGGGACTTTTCCTACGAGCAGTACTTC. Its protein is CASSWDFSYEQYF.

The CDR3 region is CASSQGMAETYEQYF. CDR3 nucleotide sequence: TGCGCCAGCAGCCAAGGGATGGCGGAGACCTACGAGCAGTACTTC. The chain combines TRBV4-3 with TRBJ2-7; unclear D gene. The germline V gene encodes CDR1 LGHNA and CDR2 YSLEER. The CDR3 runs 15 residues. The V end was cut by 1 base, the J end by 2 bases, with 12 bases between.

The gene calls are TRBV18 and TRBJ2-1, with TRBD2 identical over 9 bases. The CDR3 runs to 16 residues. Trimming cost V 9 bases and J 7 bases; bases outside gene matches: 16. Germline assignment: CDR1 KGHSH and CDR2 LQKENI. The CDR3 DNA sequence: TGTGCCAGTCACACGGACGGACTAGCGAGTTGGAATGAGCAGTTCTTC. As protein: CASHTDGLASWNEQFF.

The chain couples TRBV10-3 to TRBJ2-1, with unresolved D. From germline, CDR1 is ENHRY and CDR2 SYGVKD. The CDR3 is 13 residues long. V lost 4 bases and J 3 bases, leaving 7 bases between the germline ends. CDR3: CAISVGDYNEQFF. The CDR3 DNA reads as TGTGCCATCAGTGTTGGGGACTACAATGAGCAGTTCTTC.

The gene calls are TRBV11-2 and TRBJ1-1, with no clear D. V shed 4 bases and J shed 11 bases, with 14 bases lying between them. The CDR3 sequence is 12 residues long. Germline-derived CDR1 and CDR2 are SGHAT and FQNNGV. CDR3 protein: CASSSDQRGAFF. The DNA for the CDR3 is TGTGCCAGCAGCTCGGACCAGCGAGGGGCTTTCTTT.

V usage is TRBV2 and J usage is TRBJ2-7, with a possible D match to TRBD1 (6 bases). Germline CDR1 SNHLY, CDR2 FYNNEI. The CDR3 has 14 residues. The V and J ends lost 6 bases and 0 bases respectively, with 12 bases between them. This CDR3 reads CASRSDSFSYEQYF. CDR3 sequence (DNA): TGTGCCAGCAGGTCGGACAGTTTCTCCTACGAGCAGTACTTC.

The V gene is TRBV9, the J gene TRBJ2-3, with TRBD1 identical over 10 bases. There are 17 residues in the CDR3. The V gene end was trimmed by 1 base and the J gene end by 4 bases; junction bases not matched to a gene: 9. Germline V lookup: CDR1 SGDLS, CDR2 YYNGEE. The CDR3 sequence: CASSVSDRGRRADTQYF. Written as DNA, the CDR3 is TGTGCCAGCAGCGTAAGTGACAGGGGGCGCCGGGCAGATACGCAGTATTTT.

The chain combines TRBV9 with TRBJ2-5, with TRBD2 as a possible D gene (7 bases). The ends were cut back, 0 bases at V and 4 bases at J, with 13 bases in the middle. In germline, CDR1 is SGDLS, CDR2 YYNGEE. This CDR3 has 15 amino acids. The CDR3, as DNA: TGTGCCAGCAGCGTAGGGCCAGGGGAGGGAGAGACCCAGTACTTC. Protein sequence: CASSVGPGEGETQYF.

The genes are TRBV2 and TRBJ2-5; unclear D gene. In germline, CDR1 is SNHLY, CDR2 FYNNEI. The CDR3 is 13 residues long. With 7 bases removed from V and 2 bases from J, the gap between germline ends came to 11 bases. The CDR3 loop is CASTRTEQETQYF. CDR3 in DNA: TGTGCCAGCACCAGGACGGAGCAAGAGACCCAGTACTTC. Full variable domain (missing parts from reference TRBV2 and TRBJ2-5): EPEVTQTPSHQVTQMGQEVILRCVPISNHLYFYWYRQILGQKVEFLVSFYNNEISEKSEIFDDQFSVERPDGSNFTLKIRSTKLEDSAMYFCASTRTEQETQYFGPGTRLLVL.

The chain recombines TRBV4-3 with TRBJ1-1; no reliable D call. The CDR3 totals 14 residues. V was trimmed by 4 bases and J by 1 base, leaving 10 bases between them. CDR1 and CDR2 from the germline V gene are LGHNA and YSLEER. The CDR3 DNA sequence: TGCGCCAGCAGCCCGGGTTTGAGGAACACTGAAGCTTTCTTT. It encodes CASSPGLRNTEAFF.

V is TRBV29-1 and J is TRBJ2-7, with TRBD1 as a possible D gene (6 bases). The V end lost 4 bases, the J end lost 10 bases, and 17 bases lay between the germline ends. The CDR3 runs 12 residues. Germline CDR1 is SQVTM and CDR2 is ANQGSEA. The CDR3 spells CSVAVGTTDQYF. The CDR3 DNA reads TGCAGCGTTGCGGTCGGGACAACGGATCAGTACTTC.

As to this clone: Other nucleotide sequences from this sample produce the same CDR3. This chain uses TRBV7-2 with TRBJ2-7, with 8 positions matching TRBD1. Germline V gene sequence: CDR1 SGHTA, CDR2 FQGNSA. CDR3 length: 13 amino acids. The trim removed 4 bases at V and 5 bases at J, leaving 4 bases unmatched. The CDR3 nucleotides are TGTGCCAGCAGCTCGCAGGGGGCCGACGAGCAGTACTTC. Protein sequence: CASSSQGADEQYF.

Here the CDR3 DNA reads TGCGCCAGCAGCTTGGGTGCGGGGTTAACCCAGTACTTC. Residues: CASSLGAGLTQYF. The rearrangement links TRBV5-1 to TRBJ2-5; maybe TRBD2 (6 bases). This CDR3 comprises 13 residues. Germline V gives CDR1 SGHRS, CDR2 YFSETQ. Trimming left V 0 bases short and J 8 bases short, with 11 bases between.

This clone came up once. The chain has TRBV7-9 and TRBJ2-7, with a tentative D call TRBD2 (6 bases). V lost 5 bases to trimming and J lost 7 bases, with 12 bases between them. CDR1 is SEHNR and CDR2 is FQNEAQ in the germline V gene (reference sequence). The CDR3 extends over 12 amino acids. CDR3 protein: CASSPGVGEQYF. As DNA, the CDR3 is TGTGCCAGCAGCCCGGGAGTAGGAGAGCAGTACTTC.

CDR3 sequence: CASSWKQWGYYEQYF. CDR3 DNA: TGTGCCAGCAGTTGGAAACAGTGGGGATACTACGAGCAGTACTTC. V and J are TRBV6-5 and TRBJ2-7, with no clear D. The V and J ends lost 4 bases and 3 bases respectively, with 16 bases between them. The CDR3 loop spans 15 amino acids. Germline CDR1 and CDR2: MNHEY and SVGAGI.

This sequence joins TRBV6-5 and TRBJ2-7, with D hard to call. From germline, CDR1 is MNHEY and CDR2 SVGAGI. The CDR3 has 14 residues. V lost 7 bases and J 3 bases, leaving 16 bases between the germline ends. The CDR3 DNA sequence: TGTGCCAGCACCTCAAGACGTGCTTTCTACGAGCAGTACTTC. This translates into CASTSRRAFYEQYF.

This chain links TRBV11-1 with TRBJ2-1; D is undetermined. V was shortened by 3 bases and J by 2 bases, with 8 bases between the two germline ends. Germline V CDR1 and CDR2: SGHAT, FQDESV (reference sequence). There are 14 residues in the CDR3. The DNA for the CDR3 is TGTGCCAGCAGCTTCGAGAGTCCCTACAATGAGCAGTTCTTC. It encodes CASSFESPYNEQFF.

V is TRBV11-1 and J is TRBJ2-5; maybe TRBD1 (5 bases). V lost 5 bases and J 1 base, leaving 20 bases between the germline ends. CDR1 and CDR2 from the germline V gene are SGHAT and FQDESV (reference sequence). This CDR3 has 17 residues. CDR3 coding DNA: TGTGCCAGCAGCCAAAATGGGTGGGGCAAGAGCCAAGAGACCCAGTACTTC. It encodes CASSQNGWGKSQETQYF. The whole variable domain, remainder taken from reference TRBV11-1 and TRBJ2-5, is EAEVAQSPRYKITEKSQAVAFWCDPISGHATLYWYRQILGQGPELLVQFQDESVVDDSQLPKDRFSAERLKGVDSTLKIQPAELGDSAMYLCASSQNGWGKSQETQYFGPGTRLLVL.

V is TRBV9 and J is TRBJ1-5; maybe TRBD1 (6 bases). V was shortened by 4 bases and J by 6 bases, with 14 bases between the two germline ends. CDR3 length equals 14 residues. Germline V gene data show CDR1 as SGDLS and CDR2 as YYNGEE. In DNA, the CDR3 is TGTGCCAGCAGCCTCTCGGGGGCGGGTCAGCCCCAGCATTTT. It is translated as CASSLSGAGQPQHF.

The V and J genes are TRBV2 and TRBJ2-7; TRBD2 aligns across 12 bases. CDR3 length: 15 residues. The germline V gene encodes CDR1 SNHLY and CDR2 FYNNEI. The V and J ends lost 5 bases and 4 bases, in that order; junction bases with no gene match: 6. CDR3 amino acids: CASSPGLAGVYEQYF. The CDR3 DNA follows: TGTGCCAGCAGTCCGGGACTAGCGGGCGTTTACGAGCAGTACTTC.

In its sample, this clone was seen once. At one boundary the junction diverges from the germline segment, which might be a read error. This chain joins TRBV7-7 and TRBJ2-2; no clear D. This CDR3 has 16 amino acids. CDR1 and CDR2 (germline): SSHAT, FNYEAQ (reference sequence). The CDR3 region is CASSLASGPNTGELFF. CDR3 in DNA: TGTGCTAGCAGCTTAGCTTCCGGACCCAACACCGGGGAGCTGTTTTTT.